This T cell receptor (beta chain) was recovered during a study of vaccination effects on CD4 cells after COVID-19. Study at large: Post-vaccine sample collection fell at a median of 72 days after the second dose.

This clone was recorded a few times. The antigen remains undetermined. Points from the study as a whole: Mainly new clones induced by vaccination were found among post-vaccine spike-reactive clones in convalescents.

CDR3 length equals 12 residues. Trimming took 5 bases from V and 4 from J, leaving 11 bases between them. Germline-derived CDR1 and CDR2 are GTSNPN and SVGIG (reference sequence). Following culture for about ten days, CD4+ T cells were isolated. The person's infection with SARS-CoV-2, confirmed by PCR, took place between March and December 2020. Participants received two doses of either the BNT162b2 or mRNA-1273 vaccine. Profiled with immunoSEQ multiplex PCR; TCRdb holds only in-frame clones, not every one. The table includes tens of thousands of clones, around three quarters detected once. The TCR originated in a human donor who had a prior SARS-CoV-2 infection. The sequenced sample was CD4+ T cells from PBMCs cultured without peptide, obtained after COVID-19 vaccination. V usage is TRBV30 and J usage is TRBJ1-2; weak D call: TRBD1 (5 bases). CDR3 bases: TGTGCCTGGGGCAGGGTTCTCTATGGCTACACCTTC. It codes for CAWGRVLYGYTF.